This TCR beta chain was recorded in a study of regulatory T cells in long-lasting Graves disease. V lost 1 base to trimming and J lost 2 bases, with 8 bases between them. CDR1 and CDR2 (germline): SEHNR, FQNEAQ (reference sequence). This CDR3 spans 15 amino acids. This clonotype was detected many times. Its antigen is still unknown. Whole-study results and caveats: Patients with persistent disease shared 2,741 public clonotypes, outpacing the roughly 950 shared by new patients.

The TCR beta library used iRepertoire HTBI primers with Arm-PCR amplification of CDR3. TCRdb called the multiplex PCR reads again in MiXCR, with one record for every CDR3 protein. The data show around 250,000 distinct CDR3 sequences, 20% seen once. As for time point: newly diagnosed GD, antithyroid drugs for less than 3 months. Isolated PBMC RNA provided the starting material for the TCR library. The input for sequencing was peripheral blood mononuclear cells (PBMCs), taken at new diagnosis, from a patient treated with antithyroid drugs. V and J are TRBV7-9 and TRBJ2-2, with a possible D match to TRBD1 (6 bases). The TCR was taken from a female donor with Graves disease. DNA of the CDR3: TGTGCCAGCAGCTTAGATGGGGGCAACACCGGGGAGCTGTTTTTT. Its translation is CASSLDGGNTGELFF.